The rows below give T cell receptor beta chains drawn from one sample of a study of memory CD8 T cells in hepatitis C reinfection. Sequencing used immunoSEQ multiplex PCR; TCRdb keeps in-frame clones, though not all of them. The table lists around 6,000 clones, around 89% of them singletons, with 22% in the top ten. Sequenced input: naive CD8+ T cells sorted from blood. These receptors all stem from a man aged 50 to 59 with hepatitis C virus infection. Each CDR3 is given with its conserved first and last residue. The D gene is left open where the match is weak. The size field is filled for only some rows; it gives once, few, many or a size class.

size	V	J	D	DNA	CDR3
-	TRBV7-9	TRBJ2-7	TRBD1	TGTGCCAGCAGCTTAGATGGGACAGGACCGAGCTACGAGCAGTACTTC	CASSLDGTGPSYEQYF
-	TRBV6-5	TRBJ2-7	-	TGTGCCAGCAGTTACTCGATGGGCGCGACCTACGAGCAGTACTTC	CASSYSMGATYEQYF
once	TRBV5-5	TRBJ2-5	TRBD1	TGTGCCAGCAGCGAAAGGGACAGGGAAGAGACCCAGTACTTC	CASSERDREETQYF
-	TRBV28	TRBJ1-5	-	TGTGCCAGCAGTTTAGGTGAGGGCAATCAGCCCCAGCATTTT	CASSLGEGNQPQHF
-	TRBV5-5	TRBJ2-7	-	TGTGCCAGCAGCTTGAATCCTTACGAGCAGTACTTC	CASSLNPYEQYF
once	TRBV9	TRBJ2-2	-	TGTGCCAGCAGCGTAACGGGTTTCGCCGGGGAGCTGTTTTTT	CASSVTGFAGELFF
-	TRBV6-1	TRBJ2-7	-	TGTGCCAGCAGTGAAGCCGTAACCTACGAGCAGTACTTC	CASSEAVTYEQYF
-	TRBV30	TRBJ2-7	-	TGTGCCTGGAGTAGGCAGGGTCCGGACGAGCAGTACTTC	CAWSRQGPDEQYF
-	TRBV13	TRBJ2-1	-	TGTGCCAGCAGCTTATCTAGTATGGAGCAGTTCTTC	CASSLSSMEQFF
-	TRBV27	TRBJ2-7	TRBD1	TGTGCCAGCAGTTTATGGGACAGGGCACACGAGCAGTACTTC	CASSLWDRAHEQYF
-	TRBV4-1	TRBJ2-7	-	TGCGCCAGCAGCCAGGAACTTCGGAGCGTTACCTACGAGCAGTACTTC	CASSQELRSVTYEQYF
-	TRBV4-1	TRBJ2-7	TRBD1	TGCGCCAGCAGCCAAGATCGACAGGGTTTCCACGAGCAGTACTTC	CASSQDRQGFHEQYF
-	TRBV5-1	TRBJ2-7	-	TGCGCCAGCAGCTTGCCCAGAACCCCCTACGAGCAGTACTTC	CASSLPRTPYEQYF
-	TRBV7-9	TRBJ1-1	TRBD1	TGTGCCAGCAGCTTAGGATGGACAGGGGCTACTGAAGCTTTCTTT	CASSLGWTGATEAFF
-	TRBV5-1	TRBJ2-2	-	TGCGCCAGCAGCTTGGCCAGGAACACCGGGGAGCTGTTTTTT	CASSLARNTGELFF
once	TRBV6-5	TRBJ2-7	-	TGTGCCAGCAGTTACGGGACATTGCCAAACTACGAGCAGTACTTC	CASSYGTLPNYEQYF
once	TRBV7-6	TRBJ1-1	TRBD1	TGTGCCAGCACCCAGGGGGGGAACACTGAAGCTTTCTTT	CASTQGGNTEAFF
once	TRBV11-3	TRBJ2-1	TRBD2	TGTGCCAGCAGCCCATCTAGCGGGAGGGTAGATGAGCAGTTCTTC	CASSPSSGRVDEQFF
-	TRBV9	TRBJ2-2	TRBD1	TGTGCCAGCAGCCCCCGTTTGTCCGGGACAGGGGGCACCGGGGAGCTGTTTTTT	CASSPRLSGTGGTGELFF
once	TRBV10-3	TRBJ2-1	-	TGTGCCATCAGTGACCTGGGGGACGGGGGTAATGAGCAGTTCTTC	CAISDLGDGGNEQFF
-	TRBV6-1	TRBJ2-7	-	TGTGCCAGCCTGGGACTCGGCTACGAGCAGTACTTC	CASLGLGYEQYF
-	TRBV4-1	TRBJ2-7	-	TGCGCCAGCAGCCAAATTCTGGGAGCCCACGAGCAGTACTTC	CASSQILGAHEQYF
-	TRBV7-2	TRBJ1-1	-	TGCGCCAGCAGCCAGGGGTACGACAGTCTGAACACTGAAGCTTTCTTT	CASSQGYDSLNTEAFF
-	TRBV7-8	TRBJ2-7	TRBD2	TGTGCCAGCAGCCTAGGAGGGGAGGGCCCCTACGAGCAGTACTTC	CASSLGGEGPYEQYF
-	TRBV27	TRBJ2-3	TRBD2	TGTGCCAGCAGCGCTCCGGGCTATGGAGCGGGAGAGGCAGATACGCAGTATTTT	CASSAPGYGAGEADTQYF
-	TRBV7-6	TRBJ2-7	TRBD1	TGTGCCAGCAGCTTACAGTCGACAGGGGATCTCTACGAGCAGTACTTC	CASSLQSTGDLYEQYF
-	TRBV15	TRBJ2-7	-	TGTGCCACGGCACGCACGGCGGGGACCGAGCAGTACTTC	CATARTAGTEQYF